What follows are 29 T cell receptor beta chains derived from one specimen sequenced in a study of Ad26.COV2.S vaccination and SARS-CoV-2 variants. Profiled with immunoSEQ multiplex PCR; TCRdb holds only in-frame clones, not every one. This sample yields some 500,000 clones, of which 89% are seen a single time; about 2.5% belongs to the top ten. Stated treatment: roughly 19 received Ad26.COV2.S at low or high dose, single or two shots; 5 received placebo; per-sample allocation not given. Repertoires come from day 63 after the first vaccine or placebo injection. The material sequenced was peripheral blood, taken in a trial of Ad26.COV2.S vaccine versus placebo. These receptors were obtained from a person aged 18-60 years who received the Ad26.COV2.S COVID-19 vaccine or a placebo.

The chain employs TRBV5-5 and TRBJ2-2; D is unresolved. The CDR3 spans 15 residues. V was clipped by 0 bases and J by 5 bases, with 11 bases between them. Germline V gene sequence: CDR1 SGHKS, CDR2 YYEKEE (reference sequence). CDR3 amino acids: CASSLEGLITGELFF. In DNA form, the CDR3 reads TGTGCCAGCAGCTTGGAAGGTCTTATAACCGGGGAGCTGTTTTTT.

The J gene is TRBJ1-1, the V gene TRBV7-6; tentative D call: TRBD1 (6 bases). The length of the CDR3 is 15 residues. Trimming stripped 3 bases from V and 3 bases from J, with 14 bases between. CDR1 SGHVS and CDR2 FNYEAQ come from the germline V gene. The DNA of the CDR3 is TGTGCCAGCAGCTTGCTAACAAGGGGGGACACTGAAGCTTTCTTT. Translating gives CASSLLTRGDTEAFF.

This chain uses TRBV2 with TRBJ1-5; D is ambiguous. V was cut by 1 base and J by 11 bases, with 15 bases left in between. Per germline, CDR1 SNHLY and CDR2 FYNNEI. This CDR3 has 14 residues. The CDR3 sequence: CASSEVVRPEAQHF. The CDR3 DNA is TGTGCCAGCAGTGAAGTGGTTCGTCCGGAGGCCCAGCATTTT.

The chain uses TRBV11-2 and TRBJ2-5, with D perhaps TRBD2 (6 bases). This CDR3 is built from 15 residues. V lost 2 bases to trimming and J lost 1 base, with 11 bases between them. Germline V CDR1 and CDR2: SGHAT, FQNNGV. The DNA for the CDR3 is TGTGCCAGCAGCTTAACGGCGGGGTCCCAAGAGACCCAGTACTTC. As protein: CASSLTAGSQETQYF.

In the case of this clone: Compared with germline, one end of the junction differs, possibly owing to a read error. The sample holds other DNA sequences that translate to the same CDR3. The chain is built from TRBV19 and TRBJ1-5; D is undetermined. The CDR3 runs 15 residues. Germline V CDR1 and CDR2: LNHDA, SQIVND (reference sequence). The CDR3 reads CASSITGYSNQPQHF. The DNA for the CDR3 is TGTGCCAGTAGTATAACCGGATATAGCAATCAACCCCAGCATTTT.

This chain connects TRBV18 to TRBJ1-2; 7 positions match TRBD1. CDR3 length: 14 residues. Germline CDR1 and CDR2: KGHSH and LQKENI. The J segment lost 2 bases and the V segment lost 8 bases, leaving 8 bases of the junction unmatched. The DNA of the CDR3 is TGTGCCAGCGGCTTGGCGGACAGGAACTATGGCTACACCTTC. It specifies CASGLADRNYGYTF.

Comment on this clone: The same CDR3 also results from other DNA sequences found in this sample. CDR3 residues: CASSLGAGASNQPQHF. The CDR3 DNA reads as TGTGCCAGCAGCTTAGGTGCAGGGGCGAGCAATCAGCCCCAGCATTTT. The V call is TRBV5-6, the J call TRBJ1-5, with D possibly matching TRBD1 (6 bases). The CDR3 totals 16 residues. Germline V gene sequence: CDR1 SGHDT, CDR2 YYEEEE. Trimming shortened V by 2 bases and J by 1 base, and 13 bases separated the two germline ends.

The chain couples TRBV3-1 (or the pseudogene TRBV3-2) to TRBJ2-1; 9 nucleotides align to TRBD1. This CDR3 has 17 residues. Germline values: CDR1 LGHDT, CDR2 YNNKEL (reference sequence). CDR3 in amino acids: CACASKPGQGHHNEQFF. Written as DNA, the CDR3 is TGTGCTTGCGCTTCAAAACCAGGACAGGGGCACCACAATGAGCAGTTCTTC.

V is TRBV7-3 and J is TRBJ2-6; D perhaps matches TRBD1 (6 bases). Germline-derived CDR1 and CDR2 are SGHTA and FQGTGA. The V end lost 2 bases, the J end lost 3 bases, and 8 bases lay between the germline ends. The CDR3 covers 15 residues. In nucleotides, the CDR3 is TGTGCCAGCAGCTTACACAGGGTTGGGGCCAACGTCCTGACTTTC. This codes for CASSLHRVGANVLTF. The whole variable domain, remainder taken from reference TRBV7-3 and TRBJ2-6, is GAGVSQTPSNKVTEKGKYVELRCDPISGHTALYWYRQSLGQGPEFLIYFQGTGAADDSGLPNDRFFAVRPEGSVSTLKIQRTERGDSAVYLCASSLHRVGANVLTFGAGSRLTVL.

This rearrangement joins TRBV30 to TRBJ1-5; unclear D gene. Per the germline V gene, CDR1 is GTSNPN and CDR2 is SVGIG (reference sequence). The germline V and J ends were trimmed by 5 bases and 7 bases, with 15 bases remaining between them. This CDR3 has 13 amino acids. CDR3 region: CAWGKWAVQPQHF. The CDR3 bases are TGTGCCTGGGGAAAGTGGGCCGTACAGCCCCAGCATTTT.

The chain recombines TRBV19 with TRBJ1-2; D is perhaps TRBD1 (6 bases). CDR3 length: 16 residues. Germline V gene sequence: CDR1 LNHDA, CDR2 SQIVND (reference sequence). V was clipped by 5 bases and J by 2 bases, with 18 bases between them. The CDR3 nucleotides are TGTGCCAGTAGTTCAAAGGGGGAGGGCCCAAACTATGGCTACACCTTC. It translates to CASSSKGEGPNYGYTF.

The chain's CDR3 is CASSEVSDWGLSPLHF. CDR3 DNA sequence: TGTGCCAGCAGTGAAGTATCAGATTGGGGTTTATCACCCCTCCACTTT. J is TRBJ1-6 and V is TRBV25-1, with D unclear. Germline CDR1 is MGHDK and CDR2 is SYGVNS. Trimming left V 2 bases short and J 10 bases short, with 18 bases between. CDR3 length: 16 residues.

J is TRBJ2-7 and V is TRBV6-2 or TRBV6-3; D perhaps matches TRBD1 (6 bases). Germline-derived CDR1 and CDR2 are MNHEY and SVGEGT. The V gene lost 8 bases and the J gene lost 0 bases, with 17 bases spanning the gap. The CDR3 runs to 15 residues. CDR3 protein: CASCPTGQISYEQYF. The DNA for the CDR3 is TGTGCCAGCTGCCCCACGGGACAAATCTCCTACGAGCAGTACTTC.

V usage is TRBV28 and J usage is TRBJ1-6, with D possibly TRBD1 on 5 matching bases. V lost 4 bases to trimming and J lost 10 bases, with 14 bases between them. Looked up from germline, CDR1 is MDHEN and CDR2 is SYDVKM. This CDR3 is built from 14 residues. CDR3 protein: CASSWGRAVSPLHF. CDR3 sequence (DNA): TGTGCCAGCAGTTGGGGGAGAGCGGTCTCACCCCTCCACTTT.

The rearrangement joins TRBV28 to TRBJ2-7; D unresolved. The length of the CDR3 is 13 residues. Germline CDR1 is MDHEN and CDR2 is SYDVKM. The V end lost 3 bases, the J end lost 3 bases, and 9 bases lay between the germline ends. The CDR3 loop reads CASSFGTYYEQYF. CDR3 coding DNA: TGTGCCAGCAGTTTTGGCACCTACTACGAGCAGTACTTC.

CDR3 in DNA: TGTGCCAGCAGCACGACAGGTCAGACAGAGACCCAGTACTTC. Amino acids: CASSTTGQTETQYF. This rearrangement joins TRBV3-1 (or the pseudogene TRBV3-2) to TRBJ2-5; D perhaps matches TRBD1 (6 bases). From germline, CDR1 is LGHDT and CDR2 YNNKEL (reference sequence). This CDR3 spans 14 amino acids. V lost 5 bases and J 4 bases, leaving 14 bases between the germline ends.

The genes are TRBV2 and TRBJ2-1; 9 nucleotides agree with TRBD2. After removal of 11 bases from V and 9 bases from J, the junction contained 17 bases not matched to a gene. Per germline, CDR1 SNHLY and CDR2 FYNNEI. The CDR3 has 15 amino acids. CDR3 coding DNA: TGTGCCGGCGAGGAGGCAGCGGGAGGCCGATCTGAGCAGTTCTTC. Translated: CAGEEAAGGRSEQFF.

Here the CDR3 DNA reads TGTGCCACCAGCAGGGCAAGACAGGGGCCCTTGGCCCTCCACTTT. This sequence encodes CATSRARQGPLALHF. The rearrangement uses TRBV15 and TRBJ1-6, with 8 positions matching TRBD1. The CDR3 spans 15 residues. Germline V gives CDR1 LNHNV, CDR2 YYDKDF (reference sequence). V lost 3 bases and J lost 14; bases outside the gene matches: 12.

The CDR3 nucleotides read TGCGCCAGCAGCTTGGCGGACATGAACACTGAAGCTTTCTTT. Protein sequence: CASSLADMNTEAFF. This chain joins TRBV5-1 and TRBJ1-1; D possibly corresponds to TRBD1 (5 bases). The CDR3 loop spans 14 amino acids. In germline, CDR1 is SGHRS, CDR2 YFSETQ. V lost 0 bases and J lost 0, with 6 bases in between.

CDR3 loop: CASGRTGSFSGNTIYF. CDR3 bases: TGTGCCAGCGGCCGTACGGGATCTTTCTCTGGAAACACCATATATTTT. The chain employs TRBV4-2 and TRBJ1-3, with D unclear. V dropped 8 bases and J dropped 0 bases, with 17 bases sitting between them. The germline V gene has CDR1 LGHNA and CDR2 YNFKEQ. This CDR3 spans 16 amino acids.

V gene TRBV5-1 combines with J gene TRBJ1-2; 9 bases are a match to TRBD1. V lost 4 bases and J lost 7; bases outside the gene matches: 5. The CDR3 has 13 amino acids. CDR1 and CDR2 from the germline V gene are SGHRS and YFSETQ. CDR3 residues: CASSKQGAGGYTF. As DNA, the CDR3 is TGCGCCAGCAGCAAACAGGGGGCTGGTGGCTACACCTTC.

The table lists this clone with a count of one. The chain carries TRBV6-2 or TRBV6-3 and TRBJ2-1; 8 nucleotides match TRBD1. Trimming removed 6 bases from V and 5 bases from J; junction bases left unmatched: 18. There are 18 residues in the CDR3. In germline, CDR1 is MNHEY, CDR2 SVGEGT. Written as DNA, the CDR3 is TGTGCCAGCAGCCCGCGGACCTCAGGGGGCGCGCGAAACAATGAGCAGTTCTTC. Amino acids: CASSPRTSGGARNNEQFF.

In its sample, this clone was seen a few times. The CDR3 loop is CASSLYWGREISGNSPLHF. In DNA, the CDR3 is TGTGCCAGCAGCTTATATTGGGGACGGGAAATTTCGGGAAATTCACCCCTCCACTTT. The rearrangement uses TRBV7-8 and TRBJ1-6, with a tentative D call TRBD1 (5 bases). This CDR3 is 19 amino acids long. The V gene's germline CDR1 is SGHVS and CDR2 FQNEAQ. Trimming shortened V by 2 bases and J by 7 bases, and 24 bases separated the two germline ends.

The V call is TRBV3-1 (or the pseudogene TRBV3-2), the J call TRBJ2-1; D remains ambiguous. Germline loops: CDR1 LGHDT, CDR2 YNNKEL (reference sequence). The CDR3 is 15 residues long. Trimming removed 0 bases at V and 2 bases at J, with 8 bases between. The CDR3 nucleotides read TGTGCCAGCAGCCAAGATCTGAACCCCTACAATGAGCAGTTCTTC. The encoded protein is CASSQDLNPYNEQFF.

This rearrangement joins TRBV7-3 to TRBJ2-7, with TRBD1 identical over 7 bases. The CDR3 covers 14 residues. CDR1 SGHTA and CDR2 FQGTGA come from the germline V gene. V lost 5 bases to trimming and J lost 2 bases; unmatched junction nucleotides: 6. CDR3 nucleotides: TGTGCCAGCAGCCATCGGGACAGCACCTACGAGCAGTACGTC. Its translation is CASSHRDSTYEQYV.

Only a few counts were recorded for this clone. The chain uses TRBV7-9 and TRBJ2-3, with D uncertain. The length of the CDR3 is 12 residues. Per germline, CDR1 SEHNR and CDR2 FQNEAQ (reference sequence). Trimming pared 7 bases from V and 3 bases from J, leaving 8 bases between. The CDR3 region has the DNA TGTGCCAGCATCCCAGCTACAGATACGCAGTATTTT. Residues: CASIPATDTQYF.

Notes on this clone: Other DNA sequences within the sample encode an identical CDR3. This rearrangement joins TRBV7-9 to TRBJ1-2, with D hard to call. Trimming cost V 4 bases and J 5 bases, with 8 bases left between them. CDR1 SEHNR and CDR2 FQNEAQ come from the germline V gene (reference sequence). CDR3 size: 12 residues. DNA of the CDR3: TGTGCCAGCAGCTCGCCTGGGTATGGCTACACCTTC. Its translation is CASSSPGYGYTF.

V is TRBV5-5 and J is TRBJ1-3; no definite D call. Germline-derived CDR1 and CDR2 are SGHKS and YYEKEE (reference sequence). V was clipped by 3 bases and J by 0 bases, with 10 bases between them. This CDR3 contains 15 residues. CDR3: CASSSVSISGNTIYF. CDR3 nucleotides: TGTGCCAGCAGCTCAGTTAGTATCTCTGGAAACACCATATATTTT. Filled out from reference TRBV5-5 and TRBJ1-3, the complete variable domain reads DAGVTQSPTHLIKTRGQQVTLRCSPISGHKSVSWYQQVLGQGPQFIFQYYEKEERGRGNFPDRFSARQFPNYSSELNVNALLLGDSALYLCASSSVSISGNTIYFGEGSWLTVV.

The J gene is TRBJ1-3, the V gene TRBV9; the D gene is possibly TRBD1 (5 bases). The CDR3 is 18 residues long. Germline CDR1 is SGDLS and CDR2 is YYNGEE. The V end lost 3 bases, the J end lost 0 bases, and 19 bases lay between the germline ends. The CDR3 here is CASSAQNGAGSSGNTIYF. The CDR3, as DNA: TGTGCCAGCAGCGCACAGAATGGGGCAGGGAGCTCTGGAAACACCATATATTTT.